The 9 T cell receptor beta chains given below trace back to one sample, sequenced in a study of blood T cell repertoires in COVID-19. The protocol was immunoSEQ multiplex PCR, while the TCRdb copy is restricted to in-frame clones and leaves out a portion. The table includes around 180,000 clones, around 85% detected once. Sequenced sample: peripheral blood. The origin of the receptors is an elderly woman with acute or convalescent COVID-19.

In nucleotides, the CDR3 is TGTGCCAGCTCAACAGGGATATTAAACTATGGCTACACCTTC. It yields the protein CASSTGILNYGYTF. The rearrangement joins TRBV18 to TRBJ1-2, with D possibly matching TRBD1 (6 bases). Deletions cut 5 bases from V and 2 bases from J, with 12 bases between. CDR1 is KGHSH, CDR2 LQKENI, per germline. The CDR3 covers 14 residues.

This clone was observed a handful of times. The chain recombines TRBV27 with TRBJ2-1; D unclear. CDR3 size: 13 residues. V was shortened by 4 bases and J by 4 bases, with 8 bases between the two germline ends. Looked up from germline, CDR1 is MNHEY and CDR2 is SMNVEV (reference sequence). The CDR3 sequence is CASSSDGYNEQFF. The CDR3 bases are TGTGCCAGCAGTTCCGACGGGTACAATGAGCAGTTCTTC.

This sequence joins TRBV7-6 and TRBJ2-1; D is possibly TRBD2 (7 bases). In germline, CDR1 is SGHVS, CDR2 FNYEAQ. V was trimmed by 5 bases and J by 5 bases, leaving 16 bases between them. The CDR3 has 15 amino acids. The DNA for the CDR3 is TGTGCCAGCAGCCTAGGGGGGGGCCGGGACAATGAGCAGTTCTTC. Its translation is CASSLGGGRDNEQFF.

The V gene is TRBV6-5, the J gene TRBJ1-2; 7 bases are shared with TRBD1. Per germline, CDR1 MNHEY and CDR2 SVGAGI. The CDR3 totals 14 residues. V shed 7 bases and J 3 bases; nucleotides not matched to a gene: 8. The CDR3 nucleotides read TGTGCCAGCAAAAGGACAGGAGGAGACTATGGCTACACCTTC. This codes for CASKRTGGDYGYTF.

This chain links TRBV7-8 with TRBJ2-5, with TRBD2 matching 9 bases. This CDR3 is built from 15 residues. After removal of 3 bases from V and 5 bases from J, the junction contained 7 bases not matched to a gene. The germline V gene has CDR1 SGHVS and CDR2 FQNEAQ. CDR3 loop: CASSFAGGGAETQYF. The CDR3 coding sequence is TGTGCCAGCAGCTTCGCGGGAGGGGGAGCGGAGACCCAGTACTTC.

This rearrangement joins TRBV10-1 to TRBJ2-4; possible D gene TRBD2, 7 bases. The germline V and J ends were trimmed by 0 bases and 1 base, with 10 bases remaining between them. Germline assignment: CDR1 WNHNN and CDR2 SYGVQD (reference sequence). This CDR3 region has 16 residues. The CDR3 protein is CASSESGGGAKNIQYF. Written as DNA, the CDR3 is TGCGCCAGCAGTGAGTCGGGAGGGGGGGCCAAAAACATTCAGTACTTC.

This chain links TRBV6-5 with TRBJ2-7; TRBD2 matches at 9 bases. The germline gives CDR1 MNHEY, CDR2 SVGAGI. CDR3 size: 14 residues. V shed 9 bases and J 0 bases; nucleotides not matched to a gene: 6. In nucleotides, the CDR3 is TGTGCCAGTGACGTAGCGGGGGTCTCCTACGAGCAGTACTTC. Encoded protein: CASDVAGVSYEQYF.

The CDR3 region is CASSRGQGENTGELFF. CDR3 nucleotides: TGTGCCAGCAGTCGGGGACAGGGGGAGAACACCGGGGAGCTGTTTTTT. J is TRBJ2-2 and V is TRBV6-2 or TRBV6-3; 11 nucleotides align to TRBD1. Germline V gives CDR1 MNHEY, CDR2 SVGEGT. The CDR3 sequence is 16 residues long. V dropped 5 bases and J dropped 1; count of bases not matched to a gene: 3.

V and J are TRBV7-2 and TRBJ2-1; D is uncertain. CDR1 SGHTA and CDR2 FQGNSA come from the germline V gene. CDR3 length: 14 residues. V was pared by 0 bases and J by 5 bases, with 8 bases between. The CDR3 sequence is CASSLAWADNEQFF. The CDR3 nucleotides read TGTGCCAGCAGCTTAGCGTGGGCCGACAATGAGCAGTTCTTC.